The subject of this entry is one T cell receptor beta chain. Here immunoSEQ multiplex PCR was the method, and the copy in TCRdb shows in-frame clones only, minus some. The top ten hold less than 2.5% of the sample, which has around 67,000 clones, roughly 90% seen once. The data are from a study of T cell changes during pregnancy in multiple sclerosis. The CDR3 is 13 amino acids. Trimming cost V 5 bases and J 6 bases, with 13 bases left between them. Germline V CDR1 and CDR2: SGHTA, FQGTGA. The specimen comprised peripheral blood, sampled in the first trimester of pregnancy. This TCR came from a female donor with multiple sclerosis, enrolled in a pregnancy study. The rearrangement links TRBV7-3 to TRBJ1-1; maybe TRBD1 (6 bases). CDR3 loop: CASSTGRLSEAFF. CDR3 coding DNA: TGTGCCAGCAGCACAGGGCGACTCTCTGAAGCTTTCTTT.